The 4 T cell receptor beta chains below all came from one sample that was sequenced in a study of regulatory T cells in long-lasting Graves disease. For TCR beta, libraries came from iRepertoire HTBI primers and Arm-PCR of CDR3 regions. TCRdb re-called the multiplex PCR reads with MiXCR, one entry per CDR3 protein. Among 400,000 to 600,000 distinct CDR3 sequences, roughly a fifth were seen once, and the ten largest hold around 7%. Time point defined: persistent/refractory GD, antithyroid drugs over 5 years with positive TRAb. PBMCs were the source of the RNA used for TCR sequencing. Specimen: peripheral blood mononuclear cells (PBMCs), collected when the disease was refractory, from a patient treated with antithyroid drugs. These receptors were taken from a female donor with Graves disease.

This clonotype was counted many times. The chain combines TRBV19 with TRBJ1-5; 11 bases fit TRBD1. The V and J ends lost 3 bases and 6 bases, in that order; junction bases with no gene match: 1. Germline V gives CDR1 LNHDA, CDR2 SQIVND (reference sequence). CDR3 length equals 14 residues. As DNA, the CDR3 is TGTGCCAGTAGTATCGGACAGGGGGCTCAGCCCCAGCATTTT. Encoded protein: CASSIGQGAQPQHF.

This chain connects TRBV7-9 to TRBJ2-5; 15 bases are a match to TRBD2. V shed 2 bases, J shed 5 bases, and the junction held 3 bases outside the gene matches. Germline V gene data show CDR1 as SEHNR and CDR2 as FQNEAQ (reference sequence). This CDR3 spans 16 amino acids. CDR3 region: CASSLPGLAGGETQYF. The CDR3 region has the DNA TGTGCCAGCAGCTTACCGGGACTAGCGGGAGGTGAGACCCAGTACTTC.

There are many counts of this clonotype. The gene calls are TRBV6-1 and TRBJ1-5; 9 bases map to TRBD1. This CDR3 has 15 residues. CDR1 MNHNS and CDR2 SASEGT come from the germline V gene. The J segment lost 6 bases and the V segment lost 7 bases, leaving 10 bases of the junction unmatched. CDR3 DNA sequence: TGTGCCAGCATTATGGGACAGGGATACGGTCAGCCCCAGCATTTT. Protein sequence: CASIMGQGYGQPQHF.

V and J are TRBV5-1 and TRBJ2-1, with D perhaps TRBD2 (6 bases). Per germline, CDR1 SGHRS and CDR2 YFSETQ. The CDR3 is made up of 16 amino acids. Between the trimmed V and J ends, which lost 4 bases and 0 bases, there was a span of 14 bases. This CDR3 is CASSAEAAGSYNEQFF. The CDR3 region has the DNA TGCGCCAGCAGCGCGGAGGCAGCGGGCTCCTACAATGAGCAGTTCTTC. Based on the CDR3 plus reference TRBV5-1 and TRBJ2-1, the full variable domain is KAGVTQTPRYLIKTRGQQVTLSCSPISGHRSVSWYQQTPGQGLQFLFEYFSETQRNKGNFPGRFSGRQFSNSRSEMNVSTLELGDSALYLCASSAEAAGSYNEQFFGPGTRLTVL.